A selection of T cell receptor beta chains follows, all from one sample in a study of response to subunit inactivated influenza vaccine. TCRdb analysed the RT-PCR reads with MiXCR anew, one entry per CDR3 protein. The sample records just under 550,000 distinct CDR3 sequences, roughly 25% being singletons. This same sample was also part of a study on T cells expressing NK-cell markers.

The sequenced sample was CD4+ T cells sorted from PBMCs, obtained roughly 13 days after vaccination. The receptors come from a man aged 50 to 60 who received an inactivated influenza vaccine. The CDR3 runs from the conserved cysteine through the conserved F or W. The D gene is left open where the match is weak. The size of a clone is reported for some rows only, either as once, few or many, or as a class for expanded clones.

CDR3 protein,CDR3 DNA,clone size,V gene,J gene,D gene
CASRGARNQPQHF,TGTGCCAGTCGGGGGGCCAGAAATCAGCCCCAGCATTTT,.,TRBV28,TRBJ1-5,.
CASSYISDTEAFF,TGTGCCAGCAGTTACATTTCGGACACTGAAGCTTTCTTT,.,TRBV6-6,TRBJ1-1,.
CAIRLGTGKDEQYF,TGTGCCATCAGACTGGGGACAGGGAAGGACGAGCAGTACTTC,.,TRBV10-3,TRBJ2-7,TRBD1
CASSITGMRGNQPQHF,TGTGCCAGTAGTATCACAGGGATGAGGGGCAATCAGCCCCAGCATTTT,many,TRBV19,TRBJ1-5,.
CASSDTGQGEDTQYF,TGTGCTAGCAGCGACACGGGACAGGGCGAAGATACGCAGTATTTT,.,TRBV7-7,TRBJ2-3,TRBD1
CSAGGSGSAQYF,TGCAGTGCGGGAGGTAGCGGGAGCGCGCAGTACTTC,.,TRBV20-1,TRBJ2-7,TRBD2
CASSRLGEKLFF,TGTGCCAGCAGCCGACTTGGAGAAAAACTGTTTTTT,.,TRBV28,TRBJ1-4,.
CASTLGETQYF,TGTGCCAGCACCCTGGGTGAGACCCAGTACTTC,few,TRBV12-3/TRBV12-4,TRBJ2-5,.
CASSVGQGYFYGYTF,TGCGCCAGCAGCGTGGGACAGGGGTATTTCTATGGCTACACCTTC,.,TRBV5-1,TRBJ1-2,TRBD1
CSASPGRSYNSPLHF,TGCAGTGCCAGCCCTGGGCGCTCCTATAATTCACCCCTCCACTTT,.,TRBV20-1,TRBJ1-6,.
CSVADIDLSQPQHF,TGCAGCGTAGCGGACATCGATCTTTCTCAGCCCCAGCATTTT,few,TRBV29-1,TRBJ1-5,.
CASSPTPKPNLGTQYF,TGTGCCAGCAGCCCAACCCCGAAACCGAACTTAGGGACCCAGTACTTC,few,TRBV7-3,TRBJ2-5,.
CASSLTTGGALGELFF,TGCGCCAGCAGCCTGACCACAGGGGGCGCTTTAGGGGAGCTGTTTTTT,few,TRBV5-1,TRBJ2-2,TRBD1
CASSPENTGELFF,TGCGCCAGCAGCCCGGAGAACACCGGGGAGCTGTTTTTT,.,TRBV5-1,TRBJ2-2,.
CASSPAPGTTTDTQYF,TGTGCCAGCAGCCCCGCCCCGGGGACTACCACAGATACGCAGTATTTT,few,TRBV7-3,TRBJ2-3,TRBD2
CASSYGTGYYF,TGTGCCAGCAGCTACGGGACAGGGTACTACTTC,.,TRBV6-2/TRBV6-3,TRBJ2-5,TRBD1
CASSLAGALREQYF,TGCGCCAGCAGCTTGGCAGGGGCCCTACGAGAGCAGTACTTC,.,TRBV5-1,TRBJ2-7,.
CASSTSTGGLNQPQHF,TGTGCCAGCAGTACCTCAACAGGGGGCTTAAATCAGCCCCAGCATTTT,.,TRBV6-1,TRBJ1-5,TRBD1
CASSYLAGNRNEQFF,TGTGCCAGCAGTTATCTGGCGGGGAATCGTAATGAGCAGTTCTTC,few,TRBV6-2/TRBV6-3,TRBJ2-1,.
CACKRTGSNSPLHF,TGTGCCTGCAAACGGACAGGGTCAAATTCACCCCTCCACTTT,few,TRBV12-3/TRBV12-4,TRBJ1-6,TRBD1
CASSLKGDDGYTF,TGTGCCAGCAGTTTAAAGGGCGACGATGGCTACACCTTC,few,TRBV12-3/TRBV12-4,TRBJ1-2,.
CASSQGTVEGQETQYF,TGCGCCAGCAGCCAAGGCACAGTTGAGGGCCAAGAGACCCAGTACTTC,many,TRBV4-3,TRBJ2-5,.